Below, 9 T cell receptor beta chains from the same sample are listed, as sequenced in a study of blood T cells in healthy people across ages. Combining a sample-barcoded 5' primer with a J-beta primer mix, a second PCR ran for roughly 6 to 12 cycles. TCRdb re-analysed the 5' RACE reads in MiXCR, keeping a single row per CDR3 protein. This table holds approximately 2,000,000 distinct CDR3 sequences, about two fifths found once. The sequenced material came from blood. Receptor source: a human donor in good health.

This clonotype has only a few counts. The chain recombines TRBV9 with TRBJ2-5; 11 bases are a match to TRBD2. Trimming cost V 0 bases and J 4 bases; bases outside gene matches: 2. The CDR3 has 15 amino acids. CDR1 is SGDLS and CDR2 is YYNGEE in the germline V gene. The CDR3 reads CASSVGSGGAETQYF. As DNA, the CDR3 is TGTGCCAGCAGCGTAGGTAGCGGGGGGGCAGAGACCCAGTACTTC.

The chain combines TRBV29-1 with TRBJ1-1; TRBD1 matches at 8 bases. The V gene end was trimmed by 5 bases and the J gene end by 7 bases; junction bases not matched to a gene: 3. This CDR3 comprises 11 residues. The V gene's germline CDR1 is SQVTM and CDR2 ANQGSEA. The CDR3, as DNA: TGCAGCGTTCAGACAGGGGTTGAAGCTTTCTTT. It specifies CSVQTGVEAFF.

The chain carries TRBV5-1 and TRBJ2-7; no clear D gene. The CDR3 runs to 15 residues. Looked up from germline, CDR1 is SGHRS and CDR2 is YFSETQ. V lost 1 base and J 2 bases, leaving 13 bases between the germline ends. CDR3 region: CASSLRVGQAYEQYF. The CDR3 nucleotides read TGCGCCAGCAGCTTGAGAGTCGGGCAGGCCTACGAGCAGTACTTC.

This clonotype was recorded a few times. The chain couples TRBV7-9 to TRBJ2-7; TRBD1 aligns across 9 bases. The V gene's germline CDR1 is SEHNR and CDR2 FQNEAQ (reference sequence). With V trimmed by 4 bases and J by 2 bases, 6 bases remained unmatched. This CDR3 comprises 15 residues. The CDR3 loop reads CASSSQGAWPYEQYF. The CDR3 DNA reads as TGTGCCAGCAGCTCACAGGGGGCGTGGCCCTACGAGCAGTACTTC.

A few counts support this clonotype. The chain recombines TRBV5-1 with TRBJ2-3; TRBD2 aligns across 7 bases. Germline CDR1 and CDR2: SGHRS and YFSETQ. The CDR3 sequence is 16 residues long. V shed 4 bases and J 0 bases; nucleotides not matched to a gene: 8. The CDR3 sequence: CASSGSGTVSTDTQYF. CDR3 bases: TGCGCCAGCAGCGGCAGCGGGACGGTTAGCACAGATACGCAGTATTTT.

The chain uses TRBV4-1 and TRBJ2-7; D remains ambiguous. CDR1 and CDR2 from the germline V gene are MGHRA and YSYEKL. V was pared by 1 base and J by 3 bases, with 16 bases between. The CDR3 extends over 16 amino acids. This CDR3 is CASSQGPIGQLYEQYF. Here the CDR3 DNA reads TGCGCCAGCAGCCAAGGCCCGATTGGGCAGCTCTACGAGCAGTACTTC.

This chain connects TRBV7-2 to TRBJ2-5, with D possibly TRBD2 on 5 matching bases. This CDR3 region has 15 residues. Germline CDR1 reads SGHTA; CDR2 reads FQGNSA. V lost 5 bases and J 4 bases, leaving 17 bases between the germline ends. The CDR3 loop reads CASSLALGVPETQYF. CDR3 nucleotides: TGTGCCAGCAGCCTCGCCCTCGGGGTCCCAGAGACCCAGTACTTC.

The genes are TRBV7-8 and TRBJ2-3, with D perhaps matching TRBD1 (6 bases). The CDR3 is 15 residues long. CDR1 is SGHVS, CDR2 FQNEAQ, per germline. V was clipped by 5 bases and J by 3 bases, with 15 bases between them. The CDR3 sequence is CASSRGQYHTDTQYF. The CDR3 region has the DNA TGTGCCAGCAGCCGAGGACAGTACCATACAGATACGCAGTATTTT.

This clonotype has just a few counts. This chain uses TRBV6-2 or TRBV6-3 with TRBJ2-3, with unresolved D. The length of the CDR3 is 13 residues. The germline V gene encodes CDR1 MNHEY and CDR2 SVGEGT. Trimming shortened V by 2 bases and J by 6 bases, and 9 bases separated the two germline ends. The CDR3 region has the DNA TGTGCCAGCAGTTACGATTTCGGGGATACGCAGTATTTT. This translates into CASSYDFGDTQYF.